This T cell receptor (beta chain) derives from a study of blood T cells in healthy people across ages. General study results and limits: PBMC samples, being unsorted, prevented any conclusive comparison of naive and antigen-experienced cells. Versus aged donors, long-lived donors had higher diversity and more naive CD4+ cells.

Donors ranged from roughly 6 to 100 years old and were healthy Caucasians in Russia. Every donor gave approximately 10 milliliters of peripheral blood. Then a second PCR, running about 6 to 12 cycles, was carried out with a sample-barcoded 5' primer and a J-beta primer mix. TCRdb re-called the 5' RACE reads with MiXCR, one entry per CDR3 protein. This sample has fewer than 2,000,000 distinct CDR3 sequences; 39% occur once, and the top ten carry about 21%. A note on this clonotype: No antigen is known for it.

Germline CDR1 and CDR2: DFQATT and SNEGSKA (reference sequence). After removal of 3 bases from V and 1 base from J, the junction contained 9 bases not matched to a gene. The CDR3 spans 17 residues. The sequenced sample consisted of blood. This clonotype originated in a human donor in good health. The chain combines TRBV20-1 with TRBJ2-1; 10 bases agree with TRBD2. This chain's CDR3 is CSARVAGGRTSYNEQFF. The CDR3 nucleotides are TGCAGTGCTAGGGTAGCGGGGGGCCGTACATCCTACAATGAGCAGTTCTTC.